Each of the 26 T cell receptor beta chains below was sequenced from the same sample in a study of long-term antiretroviral therapy in people with HIV. Researchers report immunoSEQ v3.0 was run at survey level. Sequencing was performed with immunoSEQ multiplex PCR; in TCRdb, only in-frame clones are kept and a portion is missing. The sample lists tens of thousands of clones, around four fifths occurring once. Sequencing used unsorted PBMCs, obtained 1 year after starting antiretroviral therapy. The receptors originated from a man between 18 and 29 years old with HIV.

This sequence joins TRBV19 and TRBJ2-7; tentative D call: TRBD1 (6 bases). CDR3 length: 13 residues. Trimming left V 6 bases short and J 1 base short, with 10 bases between. Germline lookup yields CDR1 LNHDA and CDR2 SQIVND (reference sequence). DNA for the CDR3: TGTGCCAGTAGAACGACAGGATCCTACGAGCAGTACTTC. Protein: CASRTTGSYEQYF.

This rearrangement joins TRBV6-1 to TRBJ1-2; D call uncertain. Germline V gives CDR1 MNHNS, CDR2 SASEGT. The CDR3 is 12 residues long. The V gene lost 1 base and the J gene lost 8 bases, with 8 bases spanning the gap. The chain's CDR3 is CASSEGVGGYTF. CDR3 DNA: TGTGCCAGCAGTGAAGGAGTCGGGGGCTACACCTTC.

The rearrangement joins TRBV4-3 to TRBJ2-1; TRBD2 aligns across 14 bases. The CDR3 covers 17 residues. The germline V gene has CDR1 LGHNA and CDR2 YSLEER. The junction had 5 bases not matched to a gene; V was cut back by 4 bases and J by 3 bases. CDR3 in amino acids: CASSRTGLAGVYNEQFF. CDR3 nucleotide sequence: TGCGCCAGCAGCCGGACGGGACTAGCGGGAGTCTACAATGAGCAGTTCTTC.

The rearrangement uses TRBV27 and TRBJ2-1; 11 positions agree with TRBD2. Germline CDR1 reads MNHEY; CDR2 reads SMNVEV (reference sequence). V trimming: 4 bases; J trimming: 3 bases; junction bases outside the gene matches: 2. The CDR3 covers 15 residues. CDR3 loop: CASSSTSGIYNEQFF. The CDR3 bases are TGTGCCAGCAGTTCGACTAGCGGGATCTACAATGAGCAGTTCTTC.

The V gene is TRBV11-2, the J gene TRBJ2-5, with unresolved D. The CDR3 runs 15 residues. The V end was cut by 1 base, the J end by 2 bases, with 11 bases between. Germline lookup yields CDR1 SGHAT and CDR2 FQNNGV. CDR3 in amino acids: CASSLGEERQETQYF. The CDR3 DNA reads as TGTGCCAGCAGCTTAGGTGAGGAGCGTCAAGAGACCCAGTACTTC.

The V call is TRBV19, the J call TRBJ2-2; 7 bases are shared with TRBD1. Germline V gives CDR1 LNHDA, CDR2 SQIVND (reference sequence). V shed 1 base, J shed 5 bases, and the junction held 4 bases outside the gene matches. The CDR3 is 15 amino acids. CDR3 DNA: TGTGCCAGTAGTATAGGACAGGGCGAAACCGGGGAGCTGTTTTTT. As protein: CASSIGQGETGELFF. Looking up the rest from reference TRBV19 and TRBJ2-2 gives the full variable domain: DGGITQSPKYLFRKEGQNVTLSCEQNLNHDAMYWYRQDPGQGLRLIYYSQIVNDFQKGDIAEGYSVSREKKESFPLTVTSAQKNPTAFYLCASSIGQGETGELFFGEGSRLTVL.

The chain combines TRBV9 with TRBJ2-3; D is possibly TRBD2 (5 bases). Germline CDR1 is SGDLS and CDR2 is YYNGEE. The CDR3 sequence is 16 residues long. Trimming removed 0 bases at V and 0 bases at J, with 11 bases between. CDR3 nucleotide sequence: TGTGCCAGCAGCGTAGACGTGGGAGCTAGCACAGATACGCAGTATTTT. This codes for CASSVDVGASTDTQYF.

The gene calls are TRBV28 and TRBJ2-7, with a possible D match to TRBD1 (6 bases). CDR1 and CDR2 (germline): MDHEN, SYDVKM. The CDR3 is 12 residues long. V gave up 3 bases and J gave up 5 bases, with 8 bases separating them. The CDR3 DNA sequence: TGTGCCAGCAGTTTTGAGGGGGACGAGCAGTACTTC. Translating it yields CASSFEGDEQYF.

The chain uses TRBV19 and TRBJ1-4; the D gene is possibly TRBD1 (6 bases). Germline-derived CDR1 and CDR2 are LNHDA and SQIVND (reference sequence). The CDR3 covers 13 residues. V was cut by 4 bases and J by 6 bases, with 9 bases left in between. The CDR3: CASSTRQDEKLFF. CDR3 sequence (DNA): TGTGCCAGTAGTACGCGACAGGATGAAAAACTGTTTTTT.

CDR3 coding DNA: TGTGCCAGCAGCGCCCCAGGACAGGGATTAGAGACCCAGTACTTC. Protein sequence: CASSAPGQGLETQYF. The chain links TRBV7-2 to TRBJ2-5, with 8 bases that match TRBD1. Looked up from germline, CDR1 is SGHTA and CDR2 is FQGNSA. V trimming: 5 bases; J trimming: 4 bases; junction bases outside the gene matches: 9. This CDR3 contains 15 residues.

The gene calls are TRBV9 and TRBJ2-5; D uncertain. V lost 6 bases and J lost 1, with 13 bases in between. CDR1 is SGDLS, CDR2 YYNGEE, per germline. The CDR3 is 14 residues long. CDR3 sequence (DNA): TGTGCCAGCAACGAAAACAAACTCCAAGAGACCCAGTACTTC. Its protein is CASNENKLQETQYF.

The V gene is TRBV7-2, the J gene TRBJ1-1, with TRBD1 identical over 9 bases. Germline-derived CDR1 and CDR2 are SGHTA and FQGNSA. V was clipped by 5 bases and J by 3 bases; unmatched bases: 7. The CDR3 has 15 amino acids. CDR3 sequence reads: CASSVFTGGHTEAFF. DNA of the CDR3: TGTGCCAGCAGCGTTTTTACAGGGGGCCACACTGAAGCTTTCTTT.

The chain links TRBV19 to TRBJ2-1; weak D call: TRBD1 (6 bases). The CDR3 has 15 residues. CDR1 is LNHDA and CDR2 is SQIVND in the germline V gene (reference sequence). V was cut by 3 bases and J by 0 bases, with 9 bases left in between. The CDR3 sequence: CASSIGQISYNEQFF. Here the CDR3 DNA reads TGTGCCAGTAGTATCGGACAGATCTCCTACAATGAGCAGTTCTTC. Full variable domain (rest looked up from reference TRBV19 and TRBJ2-1): DGGITQSPKYLFRKEGQNVTLSCEQNLNHDAMYWYRQDPGQGLRLIYYSQIVNDFQKGDIAEGYSVSREKKESFPLTVTSAQKNPTAFYLCASSIGQISYNEQFFGPGTRLTVL.

This chain uses TRBV18 with TRBJ2-5; D remains ambiguous. Trimming pared 8 bases from V and 3 bases from J, leaving 7 bases between. The germline CDR1 and CDR2 sequences are KGHSH and LQKENI. The CDR3 is 11 amino acids. This CDR3 is CASQDEETQYF. CDR3 bases: TGTGCCAGCCAAGACGAAGAGACCCAGTACTTC.

This chain links TRBV5-1 with TRBJ2-7; D is ambiguous. V lost 6 bases to trimming and J lost 0 bases, with 4 bases between them. The CDR3 runs 11 residues. Germline assignment: CDR1 SGHRS and CDR2 YFSETQ. CDR3 residues: CASTISYEQYF. CDR3 DNA: TGCGCCAGCACCATCTCCTACGAGCAGTACTTC.

The rearrangement uses TRBV5-1 and TRBJ2-5, with D possibly being TRBD1 (5 bases). V was cut by 3 bases and J by 3 bases, with 12 bases left in between. The CDR3 totals 14 residues. The germline V gene has CDR1 SGHRS and CDR2 YFSETQ. This CDR3 reads CASSWGLPKETQYF. Here the CDR3 DNA reads TGCGCCAGCAGCTGGGGCCTCCCGAAAGAGACCCAGTACTTC.

This chain joins TRBV7-2 and TRBJ2-1; D call uncertain. Germline V lookup: CDR1 SGHTA, CDR2 FQGNSA. The CDR3 has 15 amino acids. V was shortened by 1 base and J by 8 bases, with 15 bases between the two germline ends. The CDR3 DNA is TGTGCCAGCAGCTTAGACCCAGTCCGAATCGATGAGCAGTTCTTC. Translated: CASSLDPVRIDEQFF.

This clone was seen more than once but under ten times. This chain connects TRBV9 to TRBJ2-1, with TRBD2 matching over 9 bases. Germline assignment: CDR1 SGDLS and CDR2 YYNGEE. V lost 0 bases, J lost 8 bases, and 3 bases stayed unmatched. The CDR3 contains 14 residues. As DNA, the CDR3 is TGTGCCAGCAGCGTAGGGCGGGAGGGAGATGAGCAGTTCTTC. Encoded protein: CASSVGREGDEQFF.

The chain couples TRBV6-4 to TRBJ1-2; perhaps TRBD1 as D (5 bases). Trimming shortened V by 3 bases and J by 4 bases, and 12 bases separated the two germline ends. CDR1 is MRHNA and CDR2 is SNTAGT in the germline V gene. The CDR3 runs 14 residues. CDR3 sequence: CASSEGAGPYGYTF. DNA of the CDR3: TGTGCCAGCAGTGAAGGGGCAGGGCCCTATGGCTACACCTTC.

The rearrangement joins TRBV6-5 to TRBJ1-1; weak D call: TRBD1 (5 bases). CDR1 is MNHEY and CDR2 is SVGAGI in the germline V gene. The V end was cut by 0 bases, the J end by 5 bases, with 7 bases between. The CDR3 has 13 residues. The DNA for the CDR3 is TGTGCCAGCAGTTACTCAGGGGTTACTGAAGCTTTCTTT. It encodes CASSYSGVTEAFF.

The V call is TRBV9, the J call TRBJ2-3, with 10 positions matching TRBD1. Unmatched junction bases numbered 12, after V lost 5 bases and J lost 6 bases. Per germline, CDR1 SGDLS and CDR2 YYNGEE. This CDR3 is 16 amino acids long. CDR3 nucleotides: TGTGCCAGCAGTGAAACCGGACAGGGGGATTGGGATACGCAGTATTTT. Its protein is CASSETGQGDWDTQYF.

J is TRBJ1-2 and V is TRBV7-9; 12 bases map to TRBD1. CDR3 size: 18 residues. Trimming at V came to 5 bases and at J to 4 bases, leaving 14 bases not matched to a gene. The germline V gene encodes CDR1 SEHNR and CDR2 FQNEAQ (reference sequence). CDR3 residues: CASSPPPGTGGFAYGYTF. CDR3 in DNA: TGTGCCAGCAGCCCACCCCCCGGGACAGGGGGCTTCGCCTATGGCTACACCTTC.

The rearrangement joins TRBV6-5 to TRBJ2-1, with 9 bases aligning to TRBD1. J lost 7 bases, V lost 7 bases, and 11 bases had no gene match. This CDR3 spans 15 amino acids. Germline loops: CDR1 MNHEY, CDR2 SVGAGI. CDR3: CASTLTGGFTNEQFF. As DNA, the CDR3 is TGTGCCAGCACCCTGACAGGGGGGTTCACTAATGAGCAGTTCTTC.

J is TRBJ1-2 and V is TRBV2; D may be TRBD1 (5 bases). The CDR3 sequence is 14 residues long. The V end was cut by 4 bases, the J end by 8 bases, with 17 bases between. CDR1 and CDR2 from the germline V gene are SNHLY and FYNNEI. As DNA, the CDR3 is TGTGCCAGCAGTGCAGGGCCAAATTTCGGGGGCTACACCTTC. Protein: CASSAGPNFGGYTF. Looking up the rest from reference TRBV2 and TRBJ1-2 gives the full variable domain: EPEVTQTPSHQVTQMGQEVILRCVPISNHLYFYWYRQILGQKVEFLVSFYNNEISEKSEIFDDQFSVERPDGSNFTLKIRSTKLEDSAMYFCASSAGPNFGGYTFGSGTRLTVV.

The V gene is TRBV9, the J gene TRBJ2-1, with 7 bases identical to TRBD1. This CDR3 has 16 residues. V lost 3 bases, J lost 0 bases, and 6 bases stayed unmatched. Germline assignment: CDR1 SGDLS and CDR2 YYNGEE. The CDR3 is CASSAQTGSSYNEQFF. The CDR3, as DNA: TGTGCCAGCAGCGCACAGACAGGGAGCTCCTACAATGAGCAGTTCTTC.

This sequence joins TRBV18 and TRBJ2-1; 13 nucleotides match TRBD2. Unmatched junction bases numbered 11, after V lost 3 bases and J lost 0 bases. The CDR3 runs 20 residues. Germline V gives CDR1 KGHSH, CDR2 LQKENI. The CDR3 is CASSPYLGTSGASSYNEQFF. As DNA, the CDR3 is TGTGCCAGCTCACCCTACCTTGGGACTAGCGGGGCGAGCTCCTACAATGAGCAGTTCTTC.